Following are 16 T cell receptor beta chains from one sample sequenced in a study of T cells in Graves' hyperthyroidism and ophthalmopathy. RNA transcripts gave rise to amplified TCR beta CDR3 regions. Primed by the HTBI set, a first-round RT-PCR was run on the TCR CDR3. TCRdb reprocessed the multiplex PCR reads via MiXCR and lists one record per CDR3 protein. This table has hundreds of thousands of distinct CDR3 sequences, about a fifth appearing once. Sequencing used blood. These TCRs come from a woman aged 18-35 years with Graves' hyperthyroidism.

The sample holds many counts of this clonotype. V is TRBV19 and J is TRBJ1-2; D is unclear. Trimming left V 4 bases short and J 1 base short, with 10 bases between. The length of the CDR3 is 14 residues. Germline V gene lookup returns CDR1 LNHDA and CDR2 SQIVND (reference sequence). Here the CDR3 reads CASSTTALNYGYTF. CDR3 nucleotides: TGTGCCAGTAGTACCACCGCCCTTAACTATGGCTACACCTTC.

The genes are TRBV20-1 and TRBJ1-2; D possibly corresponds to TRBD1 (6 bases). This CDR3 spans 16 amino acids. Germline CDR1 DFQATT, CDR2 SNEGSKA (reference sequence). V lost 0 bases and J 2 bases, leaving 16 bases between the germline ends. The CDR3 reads CSARDKRTGTNYGYTF. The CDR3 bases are TGCAGTGCTAGAGATAAAAGAACAGGGACCAACTATGGCTACACCTTC.

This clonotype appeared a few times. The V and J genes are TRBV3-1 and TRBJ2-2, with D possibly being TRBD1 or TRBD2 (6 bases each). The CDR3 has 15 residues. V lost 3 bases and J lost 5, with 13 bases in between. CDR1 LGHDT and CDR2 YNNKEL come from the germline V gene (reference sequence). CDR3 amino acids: CASSQRGAGTGELFF. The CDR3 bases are TGTGCCAGCAGCCAGAGGGGGGCCGGAACCGGGGAGCTGTTTTTT.

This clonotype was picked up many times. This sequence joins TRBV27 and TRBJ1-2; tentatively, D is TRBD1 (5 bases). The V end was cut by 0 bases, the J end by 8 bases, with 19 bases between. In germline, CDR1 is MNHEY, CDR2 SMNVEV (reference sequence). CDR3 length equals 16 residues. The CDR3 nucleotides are TGTGCCAGCAGTTTATCGTTTTCCACCAAAGGGGAAGGCTACACCTTC. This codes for CASSLSFSTKGEGYTF.

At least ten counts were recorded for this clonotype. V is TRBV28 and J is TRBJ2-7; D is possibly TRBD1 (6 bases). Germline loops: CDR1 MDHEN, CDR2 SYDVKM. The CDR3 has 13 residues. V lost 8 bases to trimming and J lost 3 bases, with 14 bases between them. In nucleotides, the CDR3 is TGTGCCAGCGACCGGACAGAAAGCTACGAGCAGTACTTC. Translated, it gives CASDRTESYEQYF. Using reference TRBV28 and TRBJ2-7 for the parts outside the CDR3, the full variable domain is DVKVTQSSRYLVKRTGEKVFLECVQDMDHENMFWYRQDPGLGLRLIYFSYDVKMKEKGDIPEGYSVSREKKERFSLILESASTNQTSMYLCASDRTESYEQYFGPGTRLTVT.

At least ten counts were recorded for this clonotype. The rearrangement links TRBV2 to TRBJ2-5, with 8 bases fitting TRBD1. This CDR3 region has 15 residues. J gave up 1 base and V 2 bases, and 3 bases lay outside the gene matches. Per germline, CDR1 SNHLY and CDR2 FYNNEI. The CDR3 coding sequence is TGTGCCAGCAGTGAACTCGGACAGGGCCAAGAGACCCAGTACTTC. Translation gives CASSELGQGQETQYF.

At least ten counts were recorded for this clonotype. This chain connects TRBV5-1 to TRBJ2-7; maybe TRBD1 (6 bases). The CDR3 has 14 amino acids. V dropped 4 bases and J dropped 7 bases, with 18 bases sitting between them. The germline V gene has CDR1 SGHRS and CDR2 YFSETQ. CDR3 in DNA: TGCGCCAGCAGCCGCCCGGGACACTCCCTGGAGCAGTACTTC. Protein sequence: CASSRPGHSLEQYF.

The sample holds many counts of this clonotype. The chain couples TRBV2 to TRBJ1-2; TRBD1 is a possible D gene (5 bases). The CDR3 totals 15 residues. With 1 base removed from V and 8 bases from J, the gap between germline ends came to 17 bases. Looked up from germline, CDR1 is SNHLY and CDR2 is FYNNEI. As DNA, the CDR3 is TGTGCCAGCAGTGAAGGGGGATTGAGGGGTTACGGCTACACCTTC. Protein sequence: CASSEGGLRGYGYTF. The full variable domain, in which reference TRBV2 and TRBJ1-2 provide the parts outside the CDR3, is EPEVTQTPSHQVTQMGQEVILRCVPISNHLYFYWYRQILGQKVEFLVSFYNNEISEKSEIFDDQFSVERPDGSNFTLKIRSTKLEDSAMYFCASSEGGLRGYGYTFGSGTRLTVV.

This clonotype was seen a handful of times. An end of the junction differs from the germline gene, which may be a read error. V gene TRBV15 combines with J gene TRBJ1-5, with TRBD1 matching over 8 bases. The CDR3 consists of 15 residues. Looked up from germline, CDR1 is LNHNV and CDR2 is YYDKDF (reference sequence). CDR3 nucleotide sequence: TGTGCCGCCAGCAGGTGGGACAGGTTCAATCAGCCCCAGCATTTT. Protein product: CAASRWDRFNQPQHF.

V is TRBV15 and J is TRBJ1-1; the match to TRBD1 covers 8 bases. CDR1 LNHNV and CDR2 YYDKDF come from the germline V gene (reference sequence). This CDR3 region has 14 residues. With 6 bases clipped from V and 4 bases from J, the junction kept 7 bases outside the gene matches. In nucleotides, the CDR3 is TGTGCCACCAGGGCAGGGGGCTGGGGCACTGAAGCTTTCTTT. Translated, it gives CATRAGGWGTEAFF.

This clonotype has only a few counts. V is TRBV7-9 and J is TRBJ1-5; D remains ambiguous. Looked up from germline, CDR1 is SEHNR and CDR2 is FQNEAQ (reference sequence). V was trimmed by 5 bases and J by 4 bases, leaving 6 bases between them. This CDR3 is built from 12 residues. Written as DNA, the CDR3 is TGTGCCAGCAGCGGATTAAATCAGCCCCAGCATTTT. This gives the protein CASSGLNQPQHF.

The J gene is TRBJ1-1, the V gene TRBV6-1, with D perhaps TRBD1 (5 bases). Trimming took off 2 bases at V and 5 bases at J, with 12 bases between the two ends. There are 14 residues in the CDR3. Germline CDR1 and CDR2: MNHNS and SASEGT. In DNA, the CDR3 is TGTGCCAGCAGTGAATCCGGGGCGGGGACTGAAGCTTTCTTT. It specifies CASSESGAGTEAFF.

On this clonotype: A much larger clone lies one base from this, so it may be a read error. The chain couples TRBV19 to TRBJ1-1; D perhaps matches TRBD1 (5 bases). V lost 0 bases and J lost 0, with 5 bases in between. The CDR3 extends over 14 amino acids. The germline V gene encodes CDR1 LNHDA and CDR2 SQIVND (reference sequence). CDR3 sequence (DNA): TGTGCCAGTAGTATAGAGGGGGTGAACACTGAAGCTTTCTTT. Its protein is CASSIEGVNTEAFF.

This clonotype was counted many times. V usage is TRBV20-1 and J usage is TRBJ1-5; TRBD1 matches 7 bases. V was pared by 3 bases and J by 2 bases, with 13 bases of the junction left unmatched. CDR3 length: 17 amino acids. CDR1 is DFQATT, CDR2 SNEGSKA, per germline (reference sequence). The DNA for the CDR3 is TGCAGTGCTAGGGAGATGGACAGGCCCTTCGGCAATCAGCCCCAGCATTTT. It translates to CSAREMDRPFGNQPQHF.

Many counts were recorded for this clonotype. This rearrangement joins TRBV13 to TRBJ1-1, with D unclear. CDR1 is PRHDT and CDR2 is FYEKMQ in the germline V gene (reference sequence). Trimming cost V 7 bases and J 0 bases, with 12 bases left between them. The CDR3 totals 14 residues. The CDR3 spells CASKEGGLNTEAFF. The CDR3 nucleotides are TGTGCCAGCAAGGAGGGCGGACTGAACACTGAAGCTTTCTTT. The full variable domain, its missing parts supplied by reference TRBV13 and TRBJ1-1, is AAGVIQSPRHLIKEKRETATLKCYPIPRHDTVYWYQQGPGQDPQFLISFYEKMQSDKGSIPDRFSAQQFSDYHSELNMSSLELGDSALYFCASKEGGLNTEAFFGQGTRLTVV.

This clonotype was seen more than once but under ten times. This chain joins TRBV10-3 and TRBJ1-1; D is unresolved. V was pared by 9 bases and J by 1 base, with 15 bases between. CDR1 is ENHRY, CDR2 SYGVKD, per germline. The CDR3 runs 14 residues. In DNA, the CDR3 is TGTGCCATTCAAAGAGACATCCCGAACACTGAAGCTTTCTTT. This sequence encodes CAIQRDIPNTEAFF.